The T cell receptor (beta chain) under discussion was sequenced for a study of regulatory T cells. Regulatory (CD25-high CD127-low) and conventional (CD25-low CD127-high) CD4+ T cells were sorted separately. Primers: 52 TRBV forward and 13 TRBJ reverse. TCRdb keeps only in-frame clones here, not all; method: immunoSEQ multiplex PCR. The table lists tens of thousands of clones, over 75% of them singletons. Trimming took 3 bases from V and 1 from J, leaving 6 bases between them. Germline V CDR1 and CDR2: SEHNR, FQNEAQ (reference sequence). The CDR3 length is 13 residues. Only one count was recorded for this clone. Its antigen is undetermined. Broader study findings: Hydrophobic residues at CDR3 positions 6 and 7 were enriched in conventional CD4+ T cells of CD3G-deficient patients. In patients, unique TRB V-J pairs were restricted and V/J usage skewed, especially in Tregs.

The sequenced material came from conventional CD4+ T cells sorted from blood. This TCR derives from a child younger than 18 with CD3G deficiency. This chain uses TRBV7-9 with TRBJ1-1; the D gene is possibly TRBD1 (6 bases). The DNA of the CDR3 is TGTGCCAGCAGCTTGGACAGGAACACTGAAGCTTTCTTT. Amino acids: CASSLDRNTEAFF.